The 30 T cell receptor beta chains presented below share a single source sample, sequenced in a study of blood T cells in healthy people across ages. The second PCR ran roughly 6 to 12 cycles with a sample-barcoded 5' primer and J-beta primers. TCRdb re-derived calls from the 5' RACE reads in MiXCR, one entry per CDR3 protein. The sample yields some 1,500,000 distinct CDR3 sequences, approximately 42% seen once. The sample consisted of blood. These receptors were taken from a woman under 30 in good health.

This sequence joins TRBV4-1 and TRBJ2-2, with 9 bases aligning to TRBD1. CDR3 length equals 14 residues. CDR1 MGHRA and CDR2 YSYEKL come from the germline V gene. The trim removed 4 bases at V and 7 bases at J, leaving 4 bases unmatched. The CDR3: CASSPGQGVGELFF. The CDR3, as DNA: TGCGCCAGCAGCCCGGGACAGGGAGTCGGGGAGCTGTTTTTT.

This clonotype has a handful of counts. The rearrangement joins TRBV20-1 to TRBJ2-4, with D perhaps being TRBD1 or TRBD2 (5 bases each). Trimming removed 1 base from V and 9 bases from J, with 13 bases in between. This CDR3 has 13 residues. Germline V gives CDR1 DFQATT, CDR2 SNEGSKA (reference sequence). CDR3 amino acids: CSARAGPSSIQYF. The CDR3 DNA reads TGCAGTGCTAGAGCGGGGCCATCAAGCATTCAGTACTTC.

The chain is built from TRBV2 and TRBJ2-7; the D call may be TRBD1 or TRBD2 (6 bases each). There are 12 residues in the CDR3. Trimming took 7 bases from V and 12 from J, leaving 19 bases between them. Germline V gene data show CDR1 as SNHLY and CDR2 as FYNNEI. CDR3 bases: TGTGCCAGCACCTTAGGGGGGACCGGTCCGTACTTC. It specifies CASTLGGTGPYF. Filled out from reference TRBV2 and TRBJ2-7, the complete variable domain reads EPEVTQTPSHQVTQMGQEVILRCVPISNHLYFYWYRQILGQKVEFLVSFYNNEISEKSEIFDDQFSVERPDGSNFTLKIRSTKLEDSAMYFCASTLGGTGPYFGPGTRLTVT.

This clonotype was observed a handful of times. The chain couples TRBV20-1 to TRBJ2-5; 12 positions match TRBD1. The DNA end favors TRBJ2-7, so the J call may be wrong. This CDR3 has 13 residues. From germline, CDR1 is DFQATT and CDR2 SNEGSKA (reference sequence). The CDR3 loop reads CSAIRDRGREQYF. CDR3 nucleotide sequence: TGCAGTGCAATCCGGGACAGGGGGCGCGAGCAGTACTTC.

This clonotype was detected only a few times. V usage is TRBV11-2 and J usage is TRBJ2-7; the D is unclear. V lost 3 bases, J lost 0 bases, and 12 bases lay in between. This CDR3 is built from 15 residues. CDR1 SGHAT and CDR2 FQNNGV come from the germline V gene. The CDR3 loop is CASSFQAFSSYEQYF. In DNA form, the CDR3 reads TGTGCCAGCAGCTTTCAAGCGTTCAGCTCCTACGAGCAGTACTTC. Together with reference TRBV11-2 and TRBJ2-7, the CDR3 gives the full variable domain: EAGVAQSPRYKIIEKRQSVAFWCNPISGHATLYWYQQILGQGPKLLIQFQNNGVVDDSQLPKDRFSAERLKGVDSTLKIQPAKLEDSAVYLCASSFQAFSSYEQYFGPGTRLTVT.

The V call is TRBV5-1, the J call TRBJ1-2; no firm D call. V shed 7 bases and J shed 4 bases, with 20 bases lying between them. From germline, CDR1 is SGHRS and CDR2 YFSETQ. The CDR3 runs to 15 residues. The CDR3 loop reads CASRRVFEGSYGYTF. CDR3 DNA sequence: TGCGCCAGCCGCCGAGTTTTTGAAGGGAGCTATGGCTACACCTTC.

The rearrangement joins TRBV30 to TRBJ2-1; possibly TRBD1 for D (6 bases). The CDR3 is made up of 14 amino acids. V lost 8 bases and J 4 bases, leaving 18 bases between the germline ends. Germline-derived CDR1 and CDR2 are GTSNPN and SVGIG (reference sequence). The CDR3 loop is CAGSPGTSYNEQFF. CDR3 sequence (DNA): TGTGCCGGTTCCCCCGGGACATCGTACAATGAGCAGTTCTTC.

This clonotype was detected a few times. The J gene is TRBJ2-4, the V gene TRBV29-1; tentative D call: TRBD2 (5 bases). V lost 4 bases, J lost 7 bases, and 14 bases lay in between. This CDR3 has 13 residues. Germline CDR1 and CDR2: SQVTM and ANQGSEA. CDR3 sequence reads: CSVVMDSGNIQYF. The CDR3, as DNA: TGCAGCGTTGTCATGGACTCCGGGAACATTCAGTACTTC.

This clonotype has at least ten counts. This sequence joins TRBV5-6 and TRBJ2-1; TRBD2 matches 9 bases. The CDR3 runs to 19 residues. Germline V gene sequence: CDR1 SGHDT, CDR2 YYEEEE. V gave up 1 base and J gave up 3 bases; unmatched junction bases: 14. The CDR3 is CASSLLGSLAGILYNEQFF. The CDR3 region has the DNA TGTGCCAGCAGCTTGCTTGGTAGCCTAGCGGGGATCCTCTACAATGAGCAGTTCTTC.

This chain joins TRBV5-1 and TRBJ2-5; no clear D gene. Germline V gene sequence: CDR1 SGHRS, CDR2 YFSETQ. The CDR3 runs 14 residues. Trimming removed 2 bases from V and 2 bases from J, with 10 bases in between. CDR3: CASSFYRAQETQYF. The CDR3 DNA reads as TGCGCCAGCAGCTTCTACCGGGCACAAGAGACCCAGTACTTC.

This chain links TRBV4-3 with TRBJ2-5; a weak D match, TRBD2 (6 bases). This CDR3 contains 15 residues. Germline V gene lookup returns CDR1 LGHNA and CDR2 YSLEER. The V and J ends lost 4 bases and 2 bases respectively, with 14 bases between them. The CDR3 reads CASSRGVGGQETQYF. The CDR3 DNA follows: TGCGCCAGCAGCCGGGGCGTGGGAGGTCAAGAGACCCAGTACTTC.

The chain has TRBV27 and TRBJ1-5; unclear D gene. Germline CDR1 reads MNHEY; CDR2 reads SMNVEV (reference sequence). This CDR3 spans 15 amino acids. The V and J ends lost 5 bases and 0 bases respectively, with 11 bases between them. This CDR3 is CASSLSAYSNQPQHF. In DNA form, the CDR3 reads TGTGCCAGCAGTCTCTCAGCTTATAGCAATCAGCCCCAGCATTTT.

CDR3 sequence (DNA): TGTGCCAGCTTAACGACAGGGGCGGACGCGAACGTCCTGACTTTC. Its translation: CASLTTGADANVLTF. The V and J genes are TRBV28 and TRBJ2-6; TRBD1 agrees at 8 bases. V lost 8 bases, J lost 10 bases, and 13 bases stayed unmatched. Germline CDR1 MDHEN, CDR2 SYDVKM. The CDR3 length is 15 residues.

This clonotype was picked up one time. The chain uses TRBV12-5 and TRBJ2-3; D unresolved. The CDR3 totals 14 residues. CDR1 is LGHNT, CDR2 FRNRAP, per germline. The V and J ends lost 0 bases and 4 bases respectively, with 8 bases between them. As DNA, the CDR3 is TGTGCTAGTGGTTTGGTACTAAGAGCAGATACGCAGTATTTT. Protein sequence: CASGLVLRADTQYF. Full variable domain (remainder filled in from reference TRBV12-5 and TRBJ2-3): DARVTQTPRHKVTEMGQEVTMRCQPILGHNTVFWYRQTMMQGLELLAYFRNRAPLDDSGMPKDRFSAEMPDATLATLKIQPSEPRDSAVYFCASGLVLRADTQYFGPGTRLTVL.

This clonotype turned up a few times. CDR3 region: CASTQGGGYTF. The DNA for the CDR3 is TGTGCCAGCACTCAGGGGGGTGGCTACACCTTC. V and J are TRBV6-5 and TRBJ1-2, with 7 bases lining up with TRBD1. Germline loops: CDR1 MNHEY, CDR2 SVGAGI. Germline trimming cut 7 bases from V and 7 bases from J; bases unmatched to any gene: 3. The CDR3 consists of 11 residues.

This clonotype was found a few times. This chain connects TRBV5-1 to TRBJ2-6; possibly TRBD1 for D (5 bases). Germline V CDR1 and CDR2: SGHRS, YFSETQ. The CDR3 runs to 16 residues. With 2 bases removed from V and 0 bases from J, the gap between germline ends came to 9 bases. DNA of the CDR3: TGCGCCAGCAGCTTCGACAGAAACTCTGGGGCCAACGTCCTGACTTTC. Protein product: CASSFDRNSGANVLTF.

Written as DNA, the CDR3 is TGTGCCAGCACCGAGCGGGGCGCTTACAATGAGCAGTTCTTC. As protein: CASTERGAYNEQFF. This chain connects TRBV2 to TRBJ2-1, with 7 bases identical to TRBD2. V shed 7 bases and J 4 bases; nucleotides not matched to a gene: 7. Germline CDR1 is SNHLY and CDR2 is FYNNEI. The CDR3 is 14 amino acids. The full variable domain, in which reference TRBV2 and TRBJ2-1 provide the parts outside the CDR3, is EPEVTQTPSHQVTQMGQEVILRCVPISNHLYFYWYRQILGQKVEFLVSFYNNEISEKSEIFDDQFSVERPDGSNFTLKIRSTKLEDSAMYFCASTERGAYNEQFFGPGTRLTVL.

This clonotype came up many times. The genes are TRBV12-3 or TRBV12-4 and TRBJ1-2, with 7 bases that match TRBD1. The junction had 4 bases not matched to a gene; V was cut back by 3 bases and J by 0 bases. The CDR3 extends over 15 amino acids. The CDR3 sequence is CASSFRDRANYGYTF. CDR3 in DNA: TGTGCCAGCAGTTTTCGGGACAGAGCTAACTATGGCTACACCTTC.

The chain recombines TRBV6-6 with TRBJ2-5; D gene ambiguous. Trimming took 3 bases from V and 5 from J, leaving 16 bases between them. Germline assignment: CDR1 MNHNY and CDR2 SVGAGI (reference sequence). This CDR3 has 15 residues. CDR3 region: CASSYIGLGYETQYF. The CDR3 nucleotides are TGTGCCAGCAGTTATATTGGGCTGGGGTACGAGACCCAGTACTTC.

This clonotype was seen a few times. The rearrangement links TRBV28 to TRBJ1-1; 8 bases fit TRBD1. CDR1 MDHEN and CDR2 SYDVKM come from the germline V gene. V lost 4 bases, J lost 2 bases, and 12 bases stayed unmatched. This CDR3 comprises 17 residues. CDR3 nucleotide sequence: TGTGCCAGCAGTTCTTATCCCGGGACAGGAATAAACACTGAAGCTTTCTTT. It is translated as CASSSYPGTGINTEAFF.

This clonotype was counted once. The chain recombines TRBV12-5 with TRBJ1-5; the match to TRBD1 covers 11 bases. After removal of 2 bases from V and 4 bases from J, the junction contained 10 bases not matched to a gene. The CDR3 covers 18 residues. The V gene's germline CDR1 is LGHNT and CDR2 FRNRAP. DNA for the CDR3: TGTGCTAGTGGTTTGCCCTCCGGGACAGGGGGTTTGAATCAGCCCCAGCATTTT. Its translation: CASGLPSGTGGLNQPQHF. Variable domain in full (rest from reference TRBV12-5 and TRBJ1-5): DARVTQTPRHKVTEMGQEVTMRCQPILGHNTVFWYRQTMMQGLELLAYFRNRAPLDDSGMPKDRFSAEMPDATLATLKIQPSEPRDSAVYFCASGLPSGTGGLNQPQHFGDGTRLSIL.

This clonotype was recorded a few times. This chain connects TRBV5-1 to TRBJ2-2, with 11 bases aligning to TRBD1. The germline V gene encodes CDR1 SGHRS and CDR2 YFSETQ. Trimming at V came to 4 bases and at J to 6 bases, leaving 8 bases not matched to a gene. The CDR3 spans 16 residues. The CDR3 protein is CASSPKWDRGAGELFF. The CDR3 bases are TGCGCCAGCAGCCCGAAGTGGGACAGGGGGGCCGGGGAGCTGTTTTTT.

The sample holds a few counts of this clonotype. CDR3 nucleotide sequence: TGTGCCAGCAGCCGAGGTGACTACTATGGCTACACCTTC. This translates into CASSRGDYYGYTF. V is TRBV3-1 and J is TRBJ1-2, with D unresolved. Looked up from germline, CDR1 is LGHDT and CDR2 is YNNKEL (reference sequence). The CDR3 consists of 13 residues. Trimming shortened V by 4 bases and J by 3 bases, and 9 bases separated the two germline ends. The full variable domain, rest sourced from reference TRBV3-1 and TRBJ1-2, is DTAVSQTPKYLVTQMGNDKSIKCEQNLGHDTMYWYKQDSKKFLKIMFSYNNKELIINETVPNRFSPKSPDKAHLNLHINSLELGDSAVYFCASSRGDYYGYTFGSGTRLTVV.

Only a few counts were recorded for this clonotype. The chain combines TRBV27 with TRBJ1-1, with 7 bases that match TRBD1. After removal of 5 bases from V and 5 bases from J, the junction contained 8 bases not matched to a gene. The CDR3 runs to 14 residues. Per germline, CDR1 MNHEY and CDR2 SMNVEV (reference sequence). The CDR3 sequence is CASSTTSRGTEAFF. In DNA form, the CDR3 reads TGTGCCAGCAGTACAACCTCCAGGGGGACTGAAGCTTTCTTT.

This clonotype appeared a few times. The V call is TRBV5-1, the J call TRBJ1-1; D might be TRBD1 (5 bases). Germline values: CDR1 SGHRS, CDR2 YFSETQ. The V end lost 9 bases, the J end lost 0 bases, and 12 bases lay between the germline ends. The CDR3 runs to 13 residues. CDR3 residues: CATKVDMNTEAFF. The CDR3 nucleotides read TGCGCCACCAAGGTGGACATGAACACTGAAGCTTTCTTT.

This clonotype was picked up a small number of times. The chain employs TRBV11-2 and TRBJ2-7; D gene uncertain. Per germline, CDR1 SGHAT and CDR2 FQNNGV. The V gene lost 1 base and the J gene lost 6 bases, with 10 bases spanning the gap. The CDR3 has 13 residues. For the CDR3, the DNA is TGTGCCAGCAGCTTAGTTTCTCCAGGCGAGCAGTACTTC. Translation gives CASSLVSPGEQYF.

This clonotype was observed a handful of times. The genes are TRBV11-2 and TRBJ1-1, with D unclear. CDR1 is SGHAT, CDR2 FQNNGV, per germline. With 3 bases removed from V and 4 bases from J, the gap between germline ends came to 12 bases. This CDR3 spans 14 amino acids. The CDR3 DNA reads as TGTGCCAGCAGCTTTCTGGGTTTGGGCACTGAAGCTTTCTTT. Its protein is CASSFLGLGTEAFF.

This clonotype was detected only once. V gene TRBV3-1 combines with J gene TRBJ2-2, with 7 nucleotides matching TRBD2. V dropped 1 base and J dropped 6; count of bases not matched to a gene: 5. There are 15 residues in the CDR3. The germline CDR1 and CDR2 sequences are LGHDT and YNNKEL (reference sequence). CDR3 bases: TGTGCCAGCAGCCAAGGACTAGCAGACCCCGGGGAGCTGTTTTTT. Its translation is CASSQGLADPGELFF.

The chain carries TRBV9 and TRBJ1-2, with a weak D call TRBD1 (6 bases). The CDR3 runs 14 residues. CDR1 and CDR2 from the germline V gene are SGDLS and YYNGEE. V was cut by 4 bases and J by 4 bases, with 14 bases left in between. CDR3 residues: CASSTVQGGYGYTF. Written as DNA, the CDR3 is TGTGCCAGCAGCACGGTACAGGGAGGCTATGGCTACACCTTC.

V gene TRBV19 combines with J gene TRBJ1-5, with TRBD1 matching over 7 bases. Per the germline V gene, CDR1 is LNHDA and CDR2 is SQIVND (reference sequence). V shed 6 bases and J 0 bases; nucleotides not matched to a gene: 5. This CDR3 region has 15 residues. The CDR3 here is CASSPDRYSNQPQHF. Written as DNA, the CDR3 is TGTGCCAGTAGCCCGGACAGGTATAGCAATCAGCCCCAGCATTTT. The entire variable domain, with the rest obtained from reference TRBV19 and TRBJ1-5, is as follows: DGGITQSPKYLFRKEGQNVTLSCEQNLNHDAMYWYRQDPGQGLRLIYYSQIVNDFQKGDIAEGYSVSREKKESFPLTVTSAQKNPTAFYLCASSPDRYSNQPQHFGDGTRLSIL.